The rows below give T cell receptor beta chains drawn from one sample of a study of post-analysis software for immune sequencing data. One entry per CDR3 protein, called by TCRdb with MiXCR from the PCR reads. This table has approximately 350,000 distinct CDR3 sequences, roughly 38% appearing once. The source material was blood. The source of these receptors is a girl aged 10 to 17 with multiple sclerosis. Both conserved end residues are part of each CDR3.

V gene	J gene	CDR3 protein
TRBV12-3/TRBV12-4	TRBJ2-2	CASSPDSTGELFF
TRBV6-6	TRBJ2-7	CASSQQGTASYEQYF
TRBV21-1	TRBJ2-1	CASSPRLAGGPYNEQFF
TRBV11-2	TRBJ1-1	CASSSRGAEAFF
TRBV20-1	TRBJ2-7	CSARDTAGDYEQYF
TRBV4-1	TRBJ2-3	CASSLGLAGATDTQYF
TRBV7-2	TRBJ1-5	CASSFSSSENQPQHF
TRBV24-1	TRBJ2-1	CATSDGNEQFF
TRBV4-1	TRBJ2-3	CASSQDRVRGDTQYF
TRBV12-3/TRBV12-4	TRBJ2-4	CASRFSGGAEYAAKNIQYF
TRBV3-1	TRBJ1-2	CASSQVWGYTF
TRBV7-9	TRBJ1-4	CASSPGISDEKLFF
TRBV9	TRBJ1-5	CASSVDGVQPQHF
TRBV20-1	TRBJ1-5	CSAGTTNQPQHF
TRBV7-3	TRBJ2-3	CASSGTSSGTQYF
TRBV12-3/TRBV12-4	TRBJ2-1	CASSFHDRGLNNEQFF
TRBV7-9	TRBJ2-1	CASSSRGAATYNEQFF
TRBV14	TRBJ2-3	CASSSFVGLAVGSRRTDTQYF
TRBV18	TRBJ2-4	CASSPRRGPRGEQYF
TRBV2	TRBJ2-3	CASSIQGAGGPDTQYF
TRBV12-3/TRBV12-4	TRBJ1-5	CASSLRRVNQPQHF
TRBV6-5	TRBJ1-6	CASSYHLGDRVWDSPLHF
TRBV20-1	TRBJ2-7	CSAPSGPEGEQYF
TRBV7-2	TRBJ2-2	CASSLTGIGELFF
TRBV20-1	TRBJ2-7	CSAPGGAASYEQYF
TRBV7-9	TRBJ2-3	CASSSPNTDTQYF
TRBV18	TRBJ1-1	CASSPGTGYYEAFF
TRBV20-1	TRBJ1-1	CSAHNLQGRSTEAFF
TRBV5-5	TRBJ1-6	CASSSLGGASHLHF
TRBV6-2/TRBV6-3	TRBJ2-5	CASSGRRGGETQYF
TRBV7-3	TRBJ2-1	CASSPTRSSYNEQFF
TRBV11-2	TRBJ2-1	CASSLEWAGKDEQFF
TRBV29-1	TRBJ2-3	CSVQTSGGPDTQYF
TRBV2	TRBJ1-5	CVSSEGDTYQPQHF
TRBV6-1	TRBJ1-1	CASSTPGRGDGNTEAFF
TRBV28	TRBJ1-2	CASSTATVSYGYTF
TRBV10-3	TRBJ1-3	CAISEPRTGAGNTIYF